This TCR beta chain was recorded in a study of blood T cell repertoires in COVID-19. Overall study context: From the United States, Italy and Spain came samples of acute and convalescent COVID-19. PBMCs, B-cell-depleted T cells, or T cells were the source of the cDNA or gDNA that made up the material.

This clone has only one observation. From germline, CDR1 is MNHEY and CDR2 SMNVEV (reference sequence). The CDR3 runs to 12 residues. Deletions cut 5 bases from V and 2 bases from J, with 5 bases between. Per the original data handling: The assay estimated nucleated cells by amplifying reference gene primers. The table came from immunoSEQ multiplex PCR; TCRdb's copy has only in-frame clones and leaves some out. V and J calls and clone size are given by that table; D and trimming were obtained from the DNA. The data show some 280,000 clones, around 89% seen once. The specimen was peripheral blood. The chain has TRBV27 and TRBJ2-3, with D unresolved. The TCR comes from a woman aged 55-69 years with acute or convalescent COVID-19. CDR3 in DNA: TGTGCCAGCAGTCCAAACACAGATACGCAGTATTTT. Its translation is CASSPNTDTQYF.